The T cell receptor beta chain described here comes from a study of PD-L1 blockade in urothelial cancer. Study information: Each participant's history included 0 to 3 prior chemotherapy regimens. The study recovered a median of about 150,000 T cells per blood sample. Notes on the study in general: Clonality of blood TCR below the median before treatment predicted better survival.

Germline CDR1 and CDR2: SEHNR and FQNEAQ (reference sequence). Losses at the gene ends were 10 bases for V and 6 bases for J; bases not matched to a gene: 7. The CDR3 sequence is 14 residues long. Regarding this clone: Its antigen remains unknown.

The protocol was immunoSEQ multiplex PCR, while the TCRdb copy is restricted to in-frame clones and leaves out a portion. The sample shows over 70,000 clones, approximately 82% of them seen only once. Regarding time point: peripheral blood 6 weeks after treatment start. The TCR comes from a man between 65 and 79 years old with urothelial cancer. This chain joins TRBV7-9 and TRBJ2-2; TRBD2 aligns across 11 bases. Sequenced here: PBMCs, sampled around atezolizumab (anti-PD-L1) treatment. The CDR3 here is CATPLAGDAGELFF. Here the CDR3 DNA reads TGTGCCACCCCACTAGCGGGAGATGCCGGGGAGCTGTTTTTT. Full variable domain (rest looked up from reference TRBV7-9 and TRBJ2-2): DTGVSQNPRHKITKRGQNVTFRCDPISEHNRLYWYRQTLGQGPEFLTYFQNEAQLEKSRLLSDRFSAERPKGSFSTLEIQRTEQGDSAMYLCATPLAGDAGELFFGEGSRLTVL.